These T cell receptor beta chains were read from a single sample in a study of stem cell transplantation in POMP-related autoinflammatory disease. Measured with immunoSEQ multiplex PCR; TCRdb has only the in-frame clones, and not every one. Here the sample spans 11,000 or so clones, about 88% being singletons. Sequenced here: CD8+ T cells from PBMCs, sampled before stem cell transplantation. Receptor source: a human donor with POMP-related autoinflammation and immune dysregulation (PRAID). The conserved cysteine and the conserved F or W are not part of the CDR3 here.

v_call cdr3_aa
TRBV28 ASSPSWPYGSYEQY
TRBV5-4 ASSSGEGYEQY
TRBV12-5 ASGQWDRGRYGYT
TRBV6-5 ASSRGHLDGYT
TRBV7-9 ASSSPLQGIVAEAF
TRBV11-2 ASRGLGDYEQY
TRBV12-2 ASRLFGTGSTGVSGANVLT
TRBV7-3 ASSPGTSGRDTQY
TRBV5-8 ASSFVPLGGNTEAF
TRBV6-5 ASSYFPQSGANVLT
TRBV27 ASSWTSEKTQY
TRBV14 ASSQGESPPLTDTQY
TRBV5-1 ASSLEWGPYNEQF
TRBV5-6 ASSRRGGEFFSGYT
TRBV4-1 ASSQEGDRFETTYEQY
TRBV5-1 ASSPGGSDGYT
TRBV7-9 ASSSGQAGTEAF
TRBV5-8 ASSSLSSQESSYNEQF
TRBV6-5 ASSYKETGTYEQY
TRBV19 ASSIDSGGVRETQY
TRBV28 ASSSNWHTGELF
TRBV6-5 ASTAGGAEAF
TRBV7-6 ASSPAGGPSDTQY
TRBV21-1 ASSKKQGSGANVLT
TRBV5-1 ASSPAAPRTQYEQY
TRBV6-5 ASSYSTGYEQY
TRBV28 ASRPGGGRGYEQF
TRBV13 ASTRHGNKNTEAF
TRBV12-5 ASGSTDNYEQY
TRBV7-8 ASSLLQGSMNTEAF
TRBV5-6 ASGHRSGNTIY
TRBV27 ASSFAAAHYGYT
TRBV4-1 ASSQGQESRYEQY
TRBV4-1 ASSQDIGSELEQF
TRBV5-6 ASSLAGDEQY
TRBV4-1 ASSQDGGRGFGVSYEQY
TRBV30 AWPGTGASGYT
TRBV7-6 ASSSGLGMHEQY